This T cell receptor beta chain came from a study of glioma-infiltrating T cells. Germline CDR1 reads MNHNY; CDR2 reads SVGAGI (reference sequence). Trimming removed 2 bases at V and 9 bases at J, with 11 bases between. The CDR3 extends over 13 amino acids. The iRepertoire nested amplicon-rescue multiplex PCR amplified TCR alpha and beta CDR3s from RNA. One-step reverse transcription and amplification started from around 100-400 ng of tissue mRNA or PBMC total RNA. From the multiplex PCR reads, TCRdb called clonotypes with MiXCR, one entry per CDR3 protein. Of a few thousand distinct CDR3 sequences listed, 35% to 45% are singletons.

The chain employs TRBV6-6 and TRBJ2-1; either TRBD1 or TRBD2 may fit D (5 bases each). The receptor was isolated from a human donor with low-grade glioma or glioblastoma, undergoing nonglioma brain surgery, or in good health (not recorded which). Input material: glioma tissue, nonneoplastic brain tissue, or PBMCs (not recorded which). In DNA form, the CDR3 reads TGTGCCAGCAGTTACGTGGGGGACCCTGAGCAGTTCTTC. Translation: CASSYVGDPEQFF.